The 13 T cell receptor beta chains reported below all come from one sample, sequenced in a study of T cell repertoires in cytomegalovirus infection. Via MiXCR, TCRdb re-called the reads, giving one row per CDR3 protein. The data show 560,000 or so distinct CDR3 sequences, about 17% seen once. The sequenced material came from CD8+ T cells from PBMCs. All receptors come from a human donor in good health (CMV status not recorded). Some clones in this sample may be carry-over from other donors' samples.

This clonotype has more than one count but fewer than ten. The chain recombines TRBV20-1 with TRBJ2-7; perhaps TRBD2 as D (7 bases). The CDR3 runs to 14 residues. CDR1 and CDR2 from the germline V gene are DFQATT and SNEGSKA (reference sequence). V was clipped by 2 bases and J by 3 bases, with 14 bases between them. This chain's CDR3 is CSARWGGLIYEQYF. The CDR3 DNA reads TGCAGTGCTAGATGGGGGGGGCTCATCTACGAGCAGTACTTC.

This clonotype occurred many times. The V call is TRBV7-6, the J call TRBJ1-1, with D unclear. Germline-derived CDR1 and CDR2 are SGHVS and FNYEAQ. The CDR3 is made up of 13 amino acids. Trimming stripped 5 bases from V and 7 bases from J, with 14 bases between. CDR3 amino acids: CASSVGPGLEAFF. CDR3 nucleotide sequence: TGTGCCAGCAGCGTAGGGCCGGGTCTTGAAGCTTTCTTT.

This clonotype was seen many times. The chain couples TRBV7-2 to TRBJ2-7; D tentatively fits TRBD1 or TRBD2 (5 bases each). This CDR3 region has 15 residues. Deletions cut 2 bases from V and 1 base from J, with 12 bases between. Germline CDR1 is SGHTA and CDR2 is FQGNSA. CDR3 DNA: TGTGCCAGCAGCTTATTCTACGGGGCTTCCTACGAGCAGTACTTC. Residues: CASSLFYGASYEQYF.

The gene calls are TRBV24-1 and TRBJ2-3; the match to TRBD1 covers 8 bases. Germline CDR1 KGHDR, CDR2 SFDVKD. With 4 bases clipped from V and 5 bases from J, the junction kept 10 bases outside the gene matches. CDR3 length: 16 residues. The CDR3 loop is CATSESIRGQQDTQYF. CDR3 bases: TGTGCCACCAGTGAATCAATCAGGGGGCAGCAAGATACGCAGTATTTT.

At least ten counts were recorded for this clonotype. The V and J genes are TRBV11-2 and TRBJ2-1, with unresolved D. Germline CDR1 and CDR2: SGHAT and FQNNGV. There are 15 residues in the CDR3. Trimming stripped 0 bases from V and 4 bases from J, with 10 bases between. The CDR3 spells CASSLEGSEYNEQFF. In DNA form, the CDR3 reads TGTGCCAGCAGCTTAGAAGGGTCAGAATACAATGAGCAGTTCTTC. Drawing the rest from reference TRBV11-2 and TRBJ2-1, the complete variable domain is EAGVAQSPRYKIIEKRQSVAFWCNPISGHATLYWYQQILGQGPKLLIQFQNNGVVDDSQLPKDRFSAERLKGVDSTLKIQPAKLEDSAVYLCASSLEGSEYNEQFFGPGTRLTVL.

The chain is built from TRBV4-1 and TRBJ2-7, with 7 nucleotides matching TRBD1. From germline, CDR1 is MGHRA and CDR2 YSYEKL. J lost 0 bases, V lost 3 bases, and 5 bases had no gene match. The CDR3 sequence is 15 residues long. The CDR3 DNA reads TGCGCCAGCAGCCAGGGACAGCCGACCTCCTACGAGCAGTACTTC. Translating it yields CASSQGQPTSYEQYF.

This clonotype was observed at least ten times. The chain couples TRBV7-9 to TRBJ2-5; D could derive from TRBD1 or TRBD2 (5 bases each). Germline values: CDR1 SEHNR, CDR2 FQNEAQ (reference sequence). CDR3 size: 13 residues. Deletions cut 8 bases from V and 5 bases from J, with 15 bases between. The CDR3 bases are TGTGCCAGCTATCATGGGGGAACGGAGACCCAGTACTTC. Its translation: CASYHGGTETQYF.

This clonotype was found many times. The V call is TRBV7-9, the J call TRBJ1-4, with D tentatively TRBD1 (5 bases). The CDR3 totals 14 residues. Deletions cut 5 bases from V and 0 bases from J, with 7 bases between. Germline V lookup: CDR1 SEHNR, CDR2 FQNEAQ (reference sequence). The CDR3: CASSATATNEKLFF. In DNA form, the CDR3 reads TGTGCCAGCAGCGCGACAGCAACTAATGAAAAACTGTTTTTT.

This clonotype came up many times. The rearrangement uses TRBV7-8 and TRBJ2-5; TRBD2 matches at 9 bases. The germline CDR1 and CDR2 sequences are SGHVS and FQNEAQ. V shed 6 bases, J shed 5 bases, and the junction held 4 bases outside the gene matches. The CDR3 covers 13 residues. Here the CDR3 reads CASRGTSRETQYF. For the CDR3, the DNA is TGTGCCAGCAGAGGGACTAGCAGGGAGACCCAGTACTTC.

This clonotype appeared a few times. The rearrangement joins TRBV5-6 to TRBJ1-5; unclear D gene. This CDR3 has 16 residues. V was shortened by 0 bases and J by 0 bases, with 10 bases between the two germline ends. The germline gives CDR1 SGHDT, CDR2 YYEEEE. The CDR3 region has the DNA TGTGCCAGCAGCTTGGCAGGTTGGAATAGCAATCAGCCCCAGCATTTT. Its protein is CASSLAGWNSNQPQHF.

This clonotype has a count of ten or more. The chain is built from TRBV7-9 and TRBJ1-2; D call uncertain. Trimming left V 5 bases short and J 2 bases short, with 9 bases between. Per germline, CDR1 SEHNR and CDR2 FQNEAQ (reference sequence). This CDR3 spans 13 amino acids. CDR3 bases: TGTGCCAGCAGCCCTACTCTAAACTATGGCTACACCTTC. It yields the protein CASSPTLNYGYTF.

This clonotype was counted at least ten times. The chain has TRBV7-2 and TRBJ2-5; 8 nucleotides agree with TRBD1. Germline V CDR1 and CDR2: SGHTA, FQGNSA. J lost 5 bases, V lost 6 bases, and 11 bases had no gene match. The CDR3 sequence is 15 residues long. In DNA, the CDR3 is TGTGCCAGCAGTCACAGGGGGTTTGGAGGGGAGACCCAGTACTTC. Translation gives CASSHRGFGGETQYF. Together with reference TRBV7-2 and TRBJ2-5, the CDR3 gives the full variable domain: GAGVSQSPSNKVTEKGKDVELRCDPISGHTALYWYRQSLGQGLEFLIYFQGNSAPDKSGLPSDRFSAERTGGSVSTLTIQRTQQEDSAVYLCASSHRGFGGETQYFGPGTRLLVL.

This clonotype was detected ten times or more. The genes are TRBV12-3 or TRBV12-4 and TRBJ2-2; TRBD1 is a possible D gene (6 bases). The V end lost 6 bases, the J end lost 4 bases, and 12 bases lay between the germline ends. The CDR3 length is 14 residues. The DNA of the CDR3 is TGTGCCAGCAGCAGGGGCGCAGGCACCGGGGAGCTGTTTTTT. Protein: CASSRGAGTGELFF.